The sequence of this T cell receptor beta chain was determined in a study of T cell responses to AZD1222 COVID-19 vaccine. This CDR3 comprises 13 residues. CDR1 and CDR2 (germline): LGHDT, YNNKEL (reference sequence). The V end lost 4 bases, the J end lost 4 bases, and 10 bases lay between the germline ends. Sequenced by immunoSEQ multiplex PCR; TCRdb stores in-frame clones only, minus some. The sample holds 100,000 to 150,000 clones, around 83% seen once. In the case of this clone: The antigen is undetermined.

General study results and limits: The study found Spike-specific TCR breadth and depth rose after two AZD1222 doses. Baseline antibody screening turned up just a handful of seropositive AZD1222 recipients. Variant regions that are unmutated are reportedly the target of nearly half of spike-specific TCRs.

Some second doses came at about 4 weeks and others at about 12 weeks; these were pooled. The source was peripheral blood, collected 28 days after the second AZD1222 dose. The chain links TRBV3-1 (or the pseudogene TRBV3-2) to TRBJ1-2; TRBD1 is a possible D gene (5 bases). This TCR was recovered from an adult who received the AZD1222 COVID-19 vaccine. The CDR3 bases are TGTGCCAGCAGCCCCGGACATGGCTATGGCTACACCTTC. Protein: CASSPGHGYGYTF.